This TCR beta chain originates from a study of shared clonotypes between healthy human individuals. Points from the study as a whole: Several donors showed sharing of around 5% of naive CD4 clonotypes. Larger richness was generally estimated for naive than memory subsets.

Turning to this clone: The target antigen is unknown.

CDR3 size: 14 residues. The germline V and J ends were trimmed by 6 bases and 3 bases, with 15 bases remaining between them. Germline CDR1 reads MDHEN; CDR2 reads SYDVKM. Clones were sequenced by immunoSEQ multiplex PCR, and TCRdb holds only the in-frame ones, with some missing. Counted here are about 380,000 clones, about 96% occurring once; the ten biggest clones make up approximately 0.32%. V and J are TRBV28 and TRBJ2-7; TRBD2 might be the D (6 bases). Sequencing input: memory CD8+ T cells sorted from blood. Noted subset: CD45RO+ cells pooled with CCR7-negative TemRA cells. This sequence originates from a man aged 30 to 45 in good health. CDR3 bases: TGTGCCAGCAGCCTACCTAGCGCCTACTACGAGCAGTACTTC. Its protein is CASSLPSAYYEQYF.